A single sample gave rise to the 13 T cell receptor beta chains below, sequenced in a study of post-analysis software for immune sequencing data. The study, taken as a whole, reports: Patients showed TRBV5-6, TRBV5-1 and TRBV20-1 among a handful of TRBV segments more frequent than in controls.

What these receptors recognize is not known. The TCR beta cDNA libraries carried unique molecular identifiers. Each CDR3 protein gets one entry after TCRdb re-called the PCR reads with MiXCR. The sample shows 150,000 to 200,000 distinct CDR3 sequences, approximately 31% of them seen only once. Sequenced input: blood. The receptors were sampled from a girl aged 10 to 17 with multiple sclerosis.

Concerning this clonotype itself: Just one base apart from a much larger clone, this may be a read error. This sequence joins TRBV5-4 and TRBJ2-1, with D tentatively TRBD2 (6 bases). The CDR3 runs to 16 residues. V was cut by 9 bases and J by 9 bases, with 28 bases left in between. Per germline, CDR1 SGHNT and CDR2 YYREEE (reference sequence). The CDR3 nucleotides are TGTGCCAACAGTGTCTACCTTGGGGGAGGATTCGGTGAGCAGTTCTTC. Translation: CANSVYLGGGFGEQFF.

This chain uses TRBV5-1 with TRBJ2-2; 8 bases line up with TRBD1. The V and J ends lost 1 base and 6 bases, in that order; junction bases with no gene match: 8. CDR3 length: 16 residues. Germline V CDR1 and CDR2: SGHRS, YFSETQ. The CDR3 sequence: CASSLSTRGRAGELFF. In DNA, the CDR3 is TGCGCCAGCAGCTTGTCAACCAGGGGGCGTGCCGGGGAGCTGTTTTTT.

This clonotype was found many times. J is TRBJ2-1 and V is TRBV10-2, with D unclear. V dropped 2 bases and J dropped 4 bases, with 3 bases sitting between them. Germline V gene sequence: CDR1 WSHSY, CDR2 SAAADI. CDR3 length equals 12 residues. Written as DNA, the CDR3 is TGCGCCAGCAGTGAGCCATACAATGAGCAGTTCTTC. Amino acid sequence: CASSEPYNEQFF.

This clonotype was seen ten or more times. The chain joins TRBV6-1 to TRBJ2-7, with unresolved D. CDR1 and CDR2 (germline): MNHNS, SASEGT. Trimming removed 4 bases at V and 1 base at J, with 23 bases between. This CDR3 spans 18 amino acids. The CDR3 sequence: CASSVQSPLFSSSYEQYF. CDR3 DNA: TGTGCCAGCAGTGTACAATCCCCCCTTTTCAGTTCGTCCTACGAGCAGTACTTC.

The rearrangement joins TRBV5-5 to TRBJ1-4; D is undetermined. V was shortened by 0 bases and J by 0 bases, with 6 bases between the two germline ends. The CDR3 runs to 15 residues. The germline CDR1 and CDR2 sequences are SGHKS and YYEKEE (reference sequence). The DNA for the CDR3 is TGTGCCAGCAGCTTGGTTCCGGCAACTAATGAAAAACTGTTTTTT. This codes for CASSLVPATNEKLFF. Based on the CDR3 plus reference TRBV5-5 and TRBJ1-4, the full variable domain is DAGVTQSPTHLIKTRGQQVTLRCSPISGHKSVSWYQQVLGQGPQFIFQYYEKEERGRGNFPDRFSARQFPNYSSELNVNALLLGDSALYLCASSLVPATNEKLFFGSGTQLSVL.

The chain couples TRBV12-3 or TRBV12-4 to TRBJ1-1; possible D gene TRBD1, 6 bases. The ends were cut back, 5 bases at V and 10 bases at J, with 17 bases in the middle. This CDR3 has 13 residues. The CDR3: CASSLEGVATAFF. In DNA, the CDR3 is TGTGCCAGCAGTCTCGAGGGGGTAGCGACAGCTTTCTTT.

In this sample, this clonotype turned up many times. The rearrangement joins TRBV7-2 to TRBJ2-7; 10 bases are a match to TRBD2. Germline CDR1 SGHTA, CDR2 FQGNSA. The CDR3 consists of 14 residues. V was clipped by 7 bases and J by 3 bases; unmatched bases: 6. The CDR3 nucleotides read TGTGCCAGCAACCCACTAGCGGGGCGCTACGAGCAGTACTTC. This codes for CASNPLAGRYEQYF.

The chain uses TRBV4-1 and TRBJ1-1, with D tentatively TRBD1 (5 bases). CDR1 is MGHRA and CDR2 is YSYEKL in the germline V gene. The CDR3 is 11 residues long. The V and J ends lost 1 base and 8 bases respectively, with 5 bases between them. The CDR3 sequence is CASSQGGEAFF. CDR3 sequence (DNA): TGCGCCAGCAGCCAAGGGGGGGAAGCTTTCTTT.

This clonotype was counted between two and nine times. CDR3 bases: TGTGCCAGCAGCTCCTGGACAGGGCTTAATGAAAAACTGTTTTTT. Amino acids: CASSSWTGLNEKLFF. V is TRBV11-2 and J is TRBJ1-4; 8 nucleotides align to TRBD1. Germline trimming cut 4 bases from V and 4 bases from J; bases unmatched to any gene: 5. Germline CDR1 SGHAT, CDR2 FQNNGV. The CDR3 extends over 15 amino acids. The complete variable domain, with remaining parts taken from reference TRBV11-2 and TRBJ1-4, reads EAGVAQSPRYKIIEKRQSVAFWCNPISGHATLYWYQQILGQGPKLLIQFQNNGVVDDSQLPKDRFSAERLKGVDSTLKIQPAKLEDSAVYLCASSSWTGLNEKLFFGSGTQLSVL.

The table lists this clonotype with many counts. The chain uses TRBV7-2 and TRBJ2-1; TRBD2 aligns across 7 bases. After removal of 3 bases from V and 0 bases from J, the junction contained 5 bases not matched to a gene. The CDR3 length is 16 residues. Germline CDR1 and CDR2: SGHTA and FQGNSA. CDR3 sequence reads: CASSFSGQASYNEQFF. CDR3 nucleotide sequence: TGTGCCAGCAGCTTTAGCGGGCAGGCCTCCTACAATGAGCAGTTCTTC.

A few counts support this clonotype. The V gene is TRBV27, the J gene TRBJ1-1; D unclear. This CDR3 is built from 14 residues. Germline values: CDR1 MNHEY, CDR2 SMNVEV (reference sequence). The germline V and J ends were trimmed by 6 bases and 1 base, with 12 bases remaining between them. Here the CDR3 reads CASRELTGNTEAFF. The CDR3 DNA is TGTGCCAGCAGGGAGCTGACCGGGAACACTGAAGCTTTCTTT.

On this clonotype: With a much larger clone just one base away, this may be a read error. The V gene is TRBV20-1, the J gene TRBJ2-7, with D possibly being TRBD2 (6 bases). Germline values: CDR1 DFQATT, CDR2 SNEGSKA (reference sequence). Trimming took 3 bases from V and 7 from J, leaving 19 bases between them. The CDR3 runs to 14 residues. This CDR3 is CSARRASAYNEQYF. CDR3 sequence (DNA): TGCAGTGCTAGGAGGGCTAGCGCTTACAATGAGCAGTACTTC.

The DNA of the CDR3 is TGTGCCAGCAGCTTAGTTGACAGCTACAATGAGCAGTACTTC. This translates into CASSLVDSYNEQYF. The chain couples TRBV11-2 to TRBJ2-5; weak D call: TRBD1 (5 bases). The V gene lost 1 base and the J gene lost 11 bases, with 17 bases spanning the gap. The germline V gene encodes CDR1 SGHAT and CDR2 FQNNGV. This CDR3 spans 14 amino acids.